The 9 T cell receptor beta chains given below trace back to one sample, sequenced in a study of T cells after yellow fever vaccination (dated by TCRdb to about 2019). Receptor amplification or capture employed 5' RACE. TCRdb lists the instrument as Illumina HiSeq 2500. The raw public reads went through TCRdb reprocessing: fastp at Q25, MiXCR clone calling, in-frame beta chains kept. CDR3 protein duplicates are merged, each entry listing the most common genes and DNA. This sample has some 30,000 distinct CDR3 sequences in its table, and roughly 4.5% of those were observed once. The top ten hold about half of the sample. The treatment or condition label on this specimen signifies: live attenuated yellow fever vaccine strain. The starting material was CD8+ T cells sorted from PBMCs, obtained 5 days after the yellow fever booster vaccination. The receptors were gathered from a young man who received the YFV17D yellow fever vaccine.

This clonotype occurred many times. The chain is built from TRBV30 and TRBJ1-2; 8 bases line up with TRBD1. The CDR3 length is 15 residues. Unmatched junction bases numbered 5, after V lost 1 base and J lost 1 base. In germline, CDR1 is GTSNPN, CDR2 SVGIG (reference sequence). CDR3 residues: CAWSARTGLNYGYTF. The CDR3 region has the DNA TGTGCCTGGAGTGCGCGGACAGGGCTTAACTATGGCTACACCTTC.

This clonotype has a count of ten or more. The chain recombines TRBV27 with TRBJ2-7; TRBD2 agrees at 10 bases. The CDR3 length is 16 residues. Trimming at V came to 0 bases and at J to 4 bases, leaving 6 bases not matched to a gene. Germline V lookup: CDR1 MNHEY, CDR2 SMNVEV (reference sequence). The CDR3 coding sequence is TGTGCCAGCAGTTTATCGGCTAGCGGGAGTTGGTACGAGCAGTACTTC. Its translation: CASSLSASGSWYEQYF.

Ten or more counts support this clonotype. The V call is TRBV6-5, the J call TRBJ1-2, with 7 bases aligning to TRBD1. The CDR3 is made up of 13 amino acids. Trimming cost V 2 bases and J 3 bases; bases outside gene matches: 0. Germline-derived CDR1 and CDR2 are MNHEY and SVGAGI. The CDR3 nucleotides read TGTGCCAGCAGTTACGACAGGGACTATGGCTACACCTTC. Amino acid sequence: CASSYDRDYGYTF.

In the case of this clonotype: It may be a read error: a sequence one base away is much more abundant. CDR3 DNA: TGCAGTGCGCGGGAACTGCCCCAATCCTACGAGCAGTACTTC. Its translation is CSARELPQSYEQYF. This chain uses TRBV20-1 with TRBJ2-7; weak D call: TRBD2 (6 bases). In germline, CDR1 is DFQATT, CDR2 SNEGSKA (reference sequence). The length of the CDR3 is 14 residues. Trimming shortened V by 6 bases and J by 1 base, and 16 bases separated the two germline ends.

This clonotype showed up many times. CDR3 amino acids: CASSYSTGDEQYF. CDR3 bases: TGTGCCAGCAGTTACTCGACAGGGGACGAGCAGTACTTC. The chain employs TRBV6-2 or TRBV6-3 and TRBJ2-7, with 8 bases that match TRBD1. The V gene's germline CDR1 is MNHEY and CDR2 SVGEGT. CDR3 length: 13 residues. V was clipped by 0 bases and J by 5 bases; unmatched bases: 0.

This clonotype has at least ten counts. This chain links TRBV29-1 with TRBJ2-7; D gene unclear. Germline V lookup: CDR1 SQVTM, CDR2 ANQGSEA. Trimming stripped 5 bases from V and 4 bases from J, with 9 bases between. The CDR3 has 11 residues. The CDR3 nucleotides are TGCAGCGTTCGCTTGGATTACGAGCAGTACTTC. It specifies CSVRLDYEQYF.

This clonotype occurred many times. The V and J genes are TRBV27 and TRBJ1-5; D is unresolved. The germline CDR1 and CDR2 sequences are MNHEY and SMNVEV (reference sequence). V shed 8 bases and J shed 0 bases, with 14 bases lying between them. The CDR3 is 15 amino acids. The CDR3 spells CASRSGSFSNQPQHF. The CDR3 coding sequence is TGTGCCAGCCGCTCCGGGTCGTTTAGCAATCAGCCCCAGCATTTT.

Notes on this clonotype: With a much larger clone just one base away, this may be a read error. V and J are TRBV20-1 and TRBJ2-3; TRBD2 agrees at 9 bases. Germline loops: CDR1 DFQATT, CDR2 SNEGSKA (reference sequence). CDR3 length: 18 residues. The CDR3 sequence: CCARGLSGRSQSTDTQYF. CDR3 in DNA: TGCTGTGCTAGAGGCCTTAGCGGGAGATCCCAGTCCACAGATACGCAGTATTTT.

This clonotype was recorded many times. V gene TRBV5-6 combines with J gene TRBJ2-7, with D tentatively TRBD1 or TRBD2 (5 bases each). V lost 2 bases to trimming and J lost 0 bases, with 9 bases between them. This CDR3 is built from 14 residues. Looked up from germline, CDR1 is SGHDT and CDR2 is YYEEEE. CDR3 in DNA: TGTGCCAGCAGCTTAGAGGGGACCTCCTACGAGCAGTACTTC. Residues: CASSLEGTSYEQYF. Looking up the rest from reference TRBV5-6 and TRBJ2-7 gives the full variable domain: DAGVTQSPTHLIKTRGQQVTLRCSPKSGHDTVSWYQQALGQGPQFIFQYYEEEERQRGNFPDRFSGHQFPNYSSELNVNALLLGDSALYLCASSLEGTSYEQYFGPGTRLTVT.